This T cell receptor beta chain was sequenced during a study of OX40 agonist ivuxolimab in advanced cancers. Produced via immunoSEQ multiplex PCR; TCRdb's table is partial and in-frame only. The sample has tens of thousands of clones, 65% to 80% seen once; the top ten hold more than 9%. CDR1 and CDR2 from the germline V gene are DFQATT and SNEGSKA (reference sequence). The CDR3 has 11 residues. Trimming shortened V by 6 bases and J by 6 bases, and 11 bases separated the two germline ends. Study results and caveats: In general, CD8+ T cells held more expanded clones than CD4+ did, on average.

This clone is a singleton in its sample. Its target is unknown. The chain carries TRBV20-1 and TRBJ1-2; D ambiguous. The starting material was CD4+ or CD8+ T cells sorted from blood, obtained in a trial of the OX40 agonist ivuxolimab. The clonotype was recovered from an adult with an advanced solid tumor such as melanoma, head and neck, liver or kidney cancer. The CDR3 loop reads CSAYYTDGYTF. In nucleotides, the CDR3 is TGCAGTGCCTACTACACTGATGGCTACACCTTC.